Listed below are T cell receptor beta chains from one sample, sequenced in a study of blood T cell repertoires in COVID-19. Sequenced by immunoSEQ multiplex PCR; TCRdb stores in-frame clones only, minus some. There are approximately 94,000 clones in the sample; around 90% occur only once, and 4.8% lies in the top ten. The sample taken for sequencing was peripheral blood. The receptors here all came from a woman of 80 years or more with active COVID-19. Both conserved end residues are part of each CDR3. The D gene is left open where the match is weak. The size field is filled for only some rows; it gives once, few, many or a size class.

j_gene: TRBJ1-1
v_gene: TRBV10-3
d_gene: -
abundance: -
CDR3nt: TGTGCCATCCAGGCGGGATGGGACACTGAAGCTTTCTTT
CDR3aa: CAIQAGWDTEAFF

j_gene: TRBJ1-2
v_gene: TRBV9
d_gene: TRBD1
abundance: -
CDR3nt: TGTGCCAGCAGCACCCGACAGGGTTGGGGCTACACCTTC
CDR3aa: CASSTRQGWGYTF

j_gene: TRBJ2-1
v_gene: TRBV7-9
d_gene: -
abundance: -
CDR3nt: TGTGCCAGCAGCTCGGACCCCAGGGGACACAATGAGCAGTTCTTC
CDR3aa: CASSSDPRGHNEQFF

j_gene: TRBJ1-1
v_gene: TRBV28
d_gene: -
abundance: -
CDR3nt: TGTGCCAGCAGTTTTTCGGGTTCCATGAACACTGAAGCTTTCTTT
CDR3aa: CASSFSGSMNTEAFF

j_gene: TRBJ1-2
v_gene: TRBV5-5
d_gene: -
abundance: once
CDR3nt: TGTGCCAGCAGCTTTGGGCGGGGAAGCTATGGCTACACCTTC
CDR3aa: CASSFGRGSYGYTF

j_gene: TRBJ2-2
v_gene: TRBV4-1
d_gene: -
abundance: -
CDR3nt: TGCGCCAGCAGCCAAGTTTATGGACTGGACACCGGGGAGCTGTTTTTT
CDR3aa: CASSQVYGLDTGELFF

j_gene: TRBJ2-7
v_gene: TRBV5-5
d_gene: -
abundance: -
CDR3nt: TGTGCCAGCAGCTTATGGAGAGGATCCTACGAGCAGTACTTC
CDR3aa: CASSLWRGSYEQYF

j_gene: TRBJ2-3
v_gene: TRBV2
d_gene: -
abundance: -
CDR3nt: TGTGCCAGCAGAAATAGGGGGAGGGCAGATACGCAGTATTTT
CDR3aa: CASRNRGRADTQYF

j_gene: TRBJ2-7
v_gene: TRBV4-3
d_gene: TRBD2
abundance: -
CDR3nt: TGCGCCAGCAGCCAAGCCCCCCCGGCGGCGGGAGAGTCCTACGAGCAGTACTTC
CDR3aa: CASSQAPPAAGESYEQYF

j_gene: TRBJ1-3
v_gene: TRBV5-5
d_gene: -
abundance: -
CDR3nt: TGTGCCAGCAGCTTAGTAGGGCAGGGAACTGGAAACACCATATATTTT
CDR3aa: CASSLVGQGTGNTIYF

j_gene: TRBJ2-7
v_gene: TRBV5-1
d_gene: TRBD2
abundance: few
CDR3nt: TGCGCCAGCAGCCTTAGCGGGGGAACCTACGAGCAGTACTTC
CDR3aa: CASSLSGGTYEQYF

j_gene: TRBJ1-3
v_gene: TRBV5-1
d_gene: -
abundance: -
CDR3nt: TGCGCCAGCAGTGGCGGGAGCTCTGGAAACACCATATATTTT
CDR3aa: CASSGGSSGNTIYF

j_gene: TRBJ2-2
v_gene: TRBV19
d_gene: -
abundance: -
CDR3nt: TGTGCCAGTAGTACGGGTTCGGGGGGCGCTTATTCAACCGCCGGGGAGCTGTTTTTT
CDR3aa: CASSTGSGGAYSTAGELFF

j_gene: TRBJ2-3
v_gene: TRBV27
d_gene: TRBD2
abundance: -
CDR3nt: TGTGCCAGCAGTTTTAGGGTTAGCGGGGCCTGGTTGGATACGCAGTATTTT
CDR3aa: CASSFRVSGAWLDTQYF

j_gene: TRBJ2-7
v_gene: TRBV27
d_gene: TRBD2
abundance: -
CDR3nt: TGTGCCAGCAGTGCCAGGACTAGCGCAGCCTACGAGCAGTACTTC
CDR3aa: CASSARTSAAYEQYF

j_gene: TRBJ2-7
v_gene: TRBV12-2
d_gene: -
abundance: once
CDR3nt: TGTGCAAGTCGCTTAGTAACCAGGGGGCGTTGTGAGCAGTACTTC
CDR3aa: CASRLVTRGRCEQYF

j_gene: TRBJ2-1
v_gene: TRBV11-3
d_gene: TRBD2
abundance: -
CDR3nt: TGTGCCAGCAGCTTAGGGGGGGGGACTACCGACCCCTCCTACAATGAGCAGTTCTTC
CDR3aa: CASSLGGGTTDPSYNEQFF

j_gene: TRBJ2-1
v_gene: TRBV6-2/TRBV6-3
d_gene: -
abundance: -
CDR3nt: TGTGCCAGCAGTTCCCACCGGGTCAGCTCCTACAATGAGCAGTTCTTC
CDR3aa: CASSSHRVSSYNEQFF

j_gene: TRBJ2-3
v_gene: TRBV5-1
d_gene: -
abundance: -
CDR3nt: TGCGCCAGCAGCCCCGCAGCGGACGGGGGCACAGATACGCAGTATTTT
CDR3aa: CASSPAADGGTDTQYF

j_gene: TRBJ2-3
v_gene: TRBV28
d_gene: TRBD1
abundance: -
CDR3nt: TGTGCCAGCAGTTTAGGGGAGACAGGGTTCGTGGCAGATACGCAGTATTTT
CDR3aa: CASSLGETGFVADTQYF

j_gene: TRBJ1-2
v_gene: TRBV18
d_gene: TRBD1
abundance: -
CDR3nt: TGTGCCAGCTCACCCCTGGGGACAGGTGTTGGGCAGAACTATGGCTACACCTTC
CDR3aa: CASSPLGTGVGQNYGYTF

j_gene: TRBJ2-7
v_gene: TRBV5-4
d_gene: TRBD2
abundance: -
CDR3nt: TGTGCCAGCAGCGAACCGGGACTAGCGATCGAGCAGTACTTC
CDR3aa: CASSEPGLAIEQYF

j_gene: TRBJ2-1
v_gene: TRBV25-1
d_gene: TRBD2
abundance: once
CDR3nt: TGTGCCAGCAGCACCGTCGGACTAGCGGGAGTTGGTAATGAGCAGTTCTTC
CDR3aa: CASSTVGLAGVGNEQFF

j_gene: TRBJ2-2
v_gene: TRBV18
d_gene: -
abundance: -
CDR3nt: TGTGCCAGCTCCCCCCCCGGGACAAACACCGGGGAGCTGTTTTTT
CDR3aa: CASSPPGTNTGELFF

j_gene: TRBJ2-3
v_gene: TRBV6-2/TRBV6-3
d_gene: TRBD2
abundance: -
CDR3nt: TGTGCCAGCAGTTTACTAGCGGGAACGGGGGGTACGCAGTATTTT
CDR3aa: CASSLLAGTGGTQYF

j_gene: TRBJ2-1
v_gene: TRBV3-1/TRBV3-2
d_gene: TRBD2
abundance: -
CDR3nt: TGTGCCAGCAGCCAAGAGACGGTACTAGCGTATAACAATGAGCAGTTCTTC
CDR3aa: CASSQETVLAYNNEQFF

j_gene: TRBJ2-1
v_gene: TRBV5-1
d_gene: TRBD2
abundance: -
CDR3nt: TGCGCCAGCAGCACCACTAGCGCTGTAAGGCGGCAGTTCTTC
CDR3aa: CASSTTSAVRRQFF

j_gene: TRBJ2-7
v_gene: TRBV21-1
d_gene: -
abundance: -
CDR3nt: TGTGCCAGCAGCCCTCGGGTTCGGCTACCCACCCTCCTCCCATACGAGCAGTACTTC
CDR3aa: CASSPRVRLPTLLPYEQYF

j_gene: TRBJ1-4
v_gene: TRBV7-3
d_gene: TRBD1
abundance: -
CDR3nt: TGTGCCAGCAGCGCCGGACAGGGCGGTAATGAAAAACTGTTTTTT
CDR3aa: CASSAGQGGNEKLFF

j_gene: TRBJ2-1
v_gene: TRBV18
d_gene: TRBD2
abundance: -
CDR3nt: TGTGCCAGCTCACGGATGGGGAGGGCCAGTAACAATGAGCAGTTCTTC
CDR3aa: CASSRMGRASNNEQFF

j_gene: TRBJ2-5
v_gene: TRBV4-1
d_gene: TRBD2
abundance: -
CDR3nt: TGCGCCAGCAGCCAAGATCGGGGGGCTAGCGGGAGGCCATTGCCTTCAGAGACCCAGTACTTC
CDR3aa: CASSQDRGASGRPLPSETQYF

j_gene: TRBJ1-4
v_gene: TRBV19
d_gene: -
abundance: -
CDR3nt: TGTGCCAGTAGTCGGAGCCTCGGGACAACTAATGAAAAACTGTTTTTT
CDR3aa: CASSRSLGTTNEKLFF

j_gene: TRBJ1-2
v_gene: TRBV4-3
d_gene: -
abundance: -
CDR3nt: TGCGCCAGCAGCCAATTCGGGCCTCAGGGTGGCTATGGCTACACCTTC
CDR3aa: CASSQFGPQGGYGYTF

j_gene: TRBJ2-5
v_gene: TRBV7-9
d_gene: -
abundance: -
CDR3nt: TGTGCCAGCAGCCGGAGAGGCTCGGGAGAGACCCAGTACTTC
CDR3aa: CASSRRGSGETQYF

j_gene: TRBJ1-2
v_gene: TRBV12-5
d_gene: -
abundance: -
CDR3nt: TGTGCTAGTGGTTTGGTACTTGGCACAGCTCCCTATGGCTACACCTTC
CDR3aa: CASGLVLGTAPYGYTF

j_gene: TRBJ1-1
v_gene: TRBV19
d_gene: -
abundance: -
CDR3nt: TGTGCCAGTACCCCCTGGCAGAACACTGAAGCTTTCTTT
CDR3aa: CASTPWQNTEAFF

j_gene: TRBJ2-1
v_gene: TRBV7-3
d_gene: -
abundance: -
CDR3nt: TGTGCCAGCAGCTTAGAAGCGAGCTCCTACAATGAGCAGTTCTTC
CDR3aa: CASSLEASSYNEQFF